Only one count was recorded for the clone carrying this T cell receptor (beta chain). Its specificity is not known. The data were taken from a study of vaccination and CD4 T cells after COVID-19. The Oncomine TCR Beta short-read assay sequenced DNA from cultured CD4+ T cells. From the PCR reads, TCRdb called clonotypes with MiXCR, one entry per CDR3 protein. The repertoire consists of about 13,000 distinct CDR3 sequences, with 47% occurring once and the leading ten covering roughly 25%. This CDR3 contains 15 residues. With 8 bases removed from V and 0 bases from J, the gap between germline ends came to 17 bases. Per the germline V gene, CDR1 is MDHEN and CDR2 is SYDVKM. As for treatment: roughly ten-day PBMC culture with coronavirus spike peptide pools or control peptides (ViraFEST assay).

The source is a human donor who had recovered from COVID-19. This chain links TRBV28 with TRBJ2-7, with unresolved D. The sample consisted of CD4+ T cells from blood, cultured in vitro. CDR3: CASHGSPYSSYEQYF. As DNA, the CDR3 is TGTGCCAGCCACGGTTCACCCTATAGCTCCTACGAGCAGTACTTC. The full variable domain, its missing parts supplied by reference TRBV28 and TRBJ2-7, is DVKVTQSSRYLVKRTGEKVFLECVQDMDHENMFWYRQDPGLGLRLIYFSYDVKMKEKGDIPEGYSVSREKKERFSLILESASTNQTSMYLCASHGSPYSSYEQYFGPGTRLTVT.